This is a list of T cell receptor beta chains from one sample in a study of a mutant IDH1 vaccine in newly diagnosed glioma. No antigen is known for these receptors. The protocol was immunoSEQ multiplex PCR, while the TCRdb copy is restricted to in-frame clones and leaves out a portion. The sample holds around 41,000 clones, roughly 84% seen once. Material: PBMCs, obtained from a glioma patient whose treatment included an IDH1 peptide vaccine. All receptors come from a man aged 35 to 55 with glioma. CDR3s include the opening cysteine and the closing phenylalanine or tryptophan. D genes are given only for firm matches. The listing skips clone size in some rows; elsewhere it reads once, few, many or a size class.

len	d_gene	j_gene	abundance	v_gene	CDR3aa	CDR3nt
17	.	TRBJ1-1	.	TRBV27	CASSSGRVFRRVTEAFF	TGTGCCAGCAGTTCCGGACGGGTCTTCAGGCGGGTCACTGAAGCTTTCTTT
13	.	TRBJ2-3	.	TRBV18	CASSRGPTDTQYF	TGTGCCAGCTCACGGGGGCCCACAGATACGCAGTATTTT
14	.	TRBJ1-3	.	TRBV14	CASSQVSYGNTIYF	TGTGCCAGCAGCCAAGTATCGTACGGAAACACCATATATTTT
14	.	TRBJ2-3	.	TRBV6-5	CASSGLPRGDTQYF	TGTGCCAGCAGCGGACTACCGCGGGGAGATACGCAGTATTTT
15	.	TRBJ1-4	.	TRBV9	CASSVGGSPNEKLFF	TGTGCCAGCAGCGTAGGGGGCAGCCCTAATGAAAAACTGTTTTTT
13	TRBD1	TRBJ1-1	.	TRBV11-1	CASSFQGDTEAFF	TGTGCCAGCAGTTTCCAGGGGGACACTGAAGCTTTCTTT
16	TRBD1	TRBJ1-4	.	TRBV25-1	CASSEYGQGAGEKLFF	TGTGCCAGCAGTGAATATGGCCAGGGGGCTGGGGAAAAACTGTTTTTT
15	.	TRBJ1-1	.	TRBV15	CATSRSQLMNTEAFF	TGTGCCACCAGCAGGAGCCAACTAATGAACACTGAAGCTTTCTTT
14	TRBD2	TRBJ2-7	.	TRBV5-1	CASRFWEGSPEQYF	TGCGCCAGCAGATTCTGGGAGGGCAGTCCCGAGCAGTACTTC
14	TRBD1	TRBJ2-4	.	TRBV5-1	CASSGPGTGNIQYF	TGCGCCAGCAGCGGGCCCGGGACAGGGAACATTCAGTACTTC
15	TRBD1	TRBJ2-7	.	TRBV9	CASSVGGQGSYEQYF	TGTGCCAGCAGCGTAGGGGGACAGGGATCCTACGAGCAGTACTTC
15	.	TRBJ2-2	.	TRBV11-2	CASSRTNLNTGELFF	TGTGCCAGCAGCCGGACAAACTTGAACACCGGGGAGCTGTTTTTT
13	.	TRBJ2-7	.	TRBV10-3	CASRGGRGDEQYF	TGTGCCAGCAGGGGGGGGAGGGGCGACGAGCAGTACTTC
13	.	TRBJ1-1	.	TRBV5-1	CASSLGMNTEAFF	TGCGCCAGCAGCTTGGGGATGAACACTGAAGCTTTCTTT
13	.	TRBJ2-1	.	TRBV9	CASSPLPYNEQFF	TGTGCCAGCAGCCCTCTACCTTACAATGAGCAGTTCTTC
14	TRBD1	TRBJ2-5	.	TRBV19	CASNEGGLGETQYF	TGTGCCAGTAACGAAGGGGGCCTGGGAGAGACCCAGTACTTC
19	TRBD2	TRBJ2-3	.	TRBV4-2	CASSQDRGASGSYTDTQYF	TGTGCCAGCAGCCAAGATCGGGGGGCTAGCGGGAGTTATACAGATACGCAGTATTTT
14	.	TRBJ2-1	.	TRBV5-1	CASSSGVSYNEQFF	TGCGCCAGCAGCTCCGGGGTCTCCTACAATGAGCAGTTCTTC
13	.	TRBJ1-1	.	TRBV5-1	CASRDPLNTEAFF	TGCGCCAGCCGGGACCCCTTGAACACTGAAGCTTTCTTT
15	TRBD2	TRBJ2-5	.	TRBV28	CASSMTSAGQETQYF	TGTGCCAGCAGTATGACTAGCGCAGGCCAAGAGACCCAGTACTTC
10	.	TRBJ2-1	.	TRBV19	CASGLIEQFF	TGTGCCAGCGGATTGATTGAGCAGTTCTTC
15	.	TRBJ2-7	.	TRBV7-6	CASSLFGFLLSEQYF	TGTGCCAGCAGCTTATTCGGCTTTCTACTAAGCGAGCAGTACTTC
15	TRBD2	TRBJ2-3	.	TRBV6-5	CASSSGLAGALAQYF	TGTGCCAGCAGTTCCGGACTAGCGGGAGCTCTAGCGCAGTATTTT
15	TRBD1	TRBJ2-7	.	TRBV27	CASSSPGQGIFEQYF	TGTGCCAGCAGTTCACCGGGACAGGGAATCTTCGAGCAGTACTTC
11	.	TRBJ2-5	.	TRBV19	CASSKGETQYF	TGTGCCAGTAGTAAGGGAGAGACCCAGTACTTC
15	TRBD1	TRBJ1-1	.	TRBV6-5	CASTTGFMGNTEAFF	TGTGCCAGCACGACAGGGTTCATGGGGAACACTGAAGCTTTCTTT
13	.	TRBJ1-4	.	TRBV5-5	CASSHGTNEKLFF	TGTGCCAGCAGCCACGGAACTAATGAAAAACTGTTTTTT
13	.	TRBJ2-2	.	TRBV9	CASSVQGTGELFF	TGTGCCAGCAGCGTACAGGGGACCGGGGAGCTGTTTTTT
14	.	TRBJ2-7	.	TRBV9	CASSAEPELREQYF	TGTGCCAGCAGCGCCGAACCCGAGCTTCGCGAGCAGTACTTC
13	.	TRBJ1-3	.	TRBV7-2	CASSLGGRNTIYF	TGTGCCAGCAGCTTAGGGGGGCGAAACACCATATATTTT
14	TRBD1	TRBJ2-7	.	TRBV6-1	CASSHQTGPYEQYF	TGTGCCAGCAGTCACCAGACAGGGCCCTACGAGCAGTACTTC
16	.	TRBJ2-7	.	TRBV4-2	CASSQDLGRESYEQYF	TGTGCCAGCAGCCAAGATCTGGGCAGGGAGTCCTACGAGCAGTACTTC
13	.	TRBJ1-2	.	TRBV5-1	CASSPTSNYGYTF	TGCGCCAGCAGCCCCACTTCTAACTATGGCTACACCTTC
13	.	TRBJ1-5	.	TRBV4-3	CASSQGPNQPQHF	TGCGCCAGCAGCCAAGGGCCGAATCAGCCCCAGCATTTT
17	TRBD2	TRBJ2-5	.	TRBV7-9	CASSYGLAGLYQETQYF	TGTGCCAGCAGCTACGGACTAGCGGGCCTATACCAAGAGACCCAGTACTTC
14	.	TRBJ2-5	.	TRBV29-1	CSVEFLGLGETQYF	TGCAGCGTTGAATTCTTGGGGTTGGGCGAGACCCAGTACTTC
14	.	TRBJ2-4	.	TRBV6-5	CASSYGTAKNIQYF	TGTGCCAGCAGTTACGGGACAGCCAAAAACATTCAGTACTTC
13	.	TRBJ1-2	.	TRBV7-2	CASSLAGAGGYTF	TGTGCCAGCAGCTTAGCAGGGGCGGGTGGCTACACCTTC
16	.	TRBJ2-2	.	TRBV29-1	CSVERVFPEGTGELFF	TGCAGCGTTGAGCGGGTATTCCCGGAGGGCACCGGGGAGCTGTTTTTT
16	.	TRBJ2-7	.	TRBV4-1	CASSLPGEGAAYEQYF	TGCGCCAGCAGCCTCCCCGGGGAGGGGGCGGCCTACGAGCAGTACTTC
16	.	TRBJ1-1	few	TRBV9	CASSVDPGLEGTEAFF	TGTGCCAGCAGCGTAGATCCTGGTCTTGAGGGGACTGAAGCTTTCTTT
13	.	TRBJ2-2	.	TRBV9	CASSVGVVGELFF	TGTGCCAGCAGCGTAGGTGTAGTGGGGGAGCTGTTTTTT
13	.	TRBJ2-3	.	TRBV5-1	CASRTRPEDTQYF	TGCGCCAGCAGGACTAGGCCTGAGGATACGCAGTATTTT